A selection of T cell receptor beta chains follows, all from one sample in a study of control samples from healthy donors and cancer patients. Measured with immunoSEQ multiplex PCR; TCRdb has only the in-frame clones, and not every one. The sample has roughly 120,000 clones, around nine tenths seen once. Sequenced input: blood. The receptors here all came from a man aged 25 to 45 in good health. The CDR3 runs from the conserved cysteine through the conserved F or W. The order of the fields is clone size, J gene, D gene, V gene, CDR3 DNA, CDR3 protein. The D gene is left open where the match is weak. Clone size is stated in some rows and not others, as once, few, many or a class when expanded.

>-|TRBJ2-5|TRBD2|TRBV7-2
TGTGCCAGCAGCTTCTGGACTAGCGGGGGAGAGACCCAGTACTTC
CASSFWTSGGETQYF
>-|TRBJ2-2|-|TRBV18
TGTGCCAGCTCACCAACGGTCCGGGCTTACACCGGGGAGCTGTTTTTT
CASSPTVRAYTGELFF
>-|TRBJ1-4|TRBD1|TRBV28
TGTGCCAGCATTCTGGGACAGGGAGAAGAAAAACTGTTTTTT
CASILGQGEEKLFF
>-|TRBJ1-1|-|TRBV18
TGTGCCAGCTCACCACCGATGAACACTGAAGCTTTCTTT
CASSPPMNTEAFF
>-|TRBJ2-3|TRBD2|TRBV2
TGTGCCAGCAGCTTAGCGGGGGGCACAGATACGCAGTATTTT
CASSLAGGTDTQYF
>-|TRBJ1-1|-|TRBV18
TGTGCCAGCTCGTCAGTGGTGGGGGGCGAAAGTGAAGCTTTCTTT
CASSSVVGGESEAFF
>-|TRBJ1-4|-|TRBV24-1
TGTGCCACCAGTGACCCCGGGACAAGTAATGAAAAACTGTTTTTT
CATSDPGTSNEKLFF
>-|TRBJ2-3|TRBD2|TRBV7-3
TGTGCCAGCAGCTTAACCCCACTAGCGGGGGGGCAGGATACGCAGTATTTT
CASSLTPLAGGQDTQYF
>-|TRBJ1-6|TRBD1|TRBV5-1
TGCGCCAGCAGCTGGACCGAGGACAGGGGTGATTCACCCCTCCACTTT
CASSWTEDRGDSPLHF
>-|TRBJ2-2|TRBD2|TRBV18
TGTGCCAGCTCCCCGACTAGCGCCGGGGAGCTGTTTTTT
CASSPTSAGELFF
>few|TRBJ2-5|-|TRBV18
TGTGCCAGCTCACCACCGAACCACCGCCAAGAGACCCAGTACTTC
CASSPPNHRQETQYF
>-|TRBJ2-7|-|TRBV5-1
TGCGCCAGCAGCGTCAGGCCCGACTCCTACGAGCAGTACTTC
CASSVRPDSYEQYF
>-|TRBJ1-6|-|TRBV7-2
TGTGCCAGCAGCCCCGGGATGGGAAGGTCCCTCCACTTT
CASSPGMGRSLHF
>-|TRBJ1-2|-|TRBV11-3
TGTGCCAGCAGCCAAAAGGGAGACGGCCGTCCGGTTGGCTACACCTTC
CASSQKGDGRPVGYTF
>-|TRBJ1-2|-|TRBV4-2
TGTGCCAGCCGTGTCGGGGAGGGTAGTAACTATGGCTACACCTTC
CASRVGEGSNYGYTF
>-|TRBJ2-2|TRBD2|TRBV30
TGTGCCTGGAGTGTTGGGGGACTATACACCGGGGAGCTGTTTTTT
CAWSVGGLYTGELFF
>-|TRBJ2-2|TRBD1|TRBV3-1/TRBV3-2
TGTGCCAGCAGCCCTGAGGGGGCTAACACCGGGGAGCTGTTTTTT
CASSPEGANTGELFF
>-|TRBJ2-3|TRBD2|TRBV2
TGTGCCAGCTCCCTGAGGGTGCGGGAGACCACAGATACGCAGTATTTT
CASSLRVRETTDTQYF
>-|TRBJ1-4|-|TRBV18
TGTGCCAGCTCACCGGGATCCAGTGGGACTAATGAAAAACTGTTTTTT
CASSPGSSGTNEKLFF
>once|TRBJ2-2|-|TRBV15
TGTGCCACCAGCCAAGACAGGCCGAACACCGGGGAGCTGTTTTTT
CATSQDRPNTGELFF
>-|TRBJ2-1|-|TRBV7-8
TGTGCCAGCAGCTTACACCCCGTGGCGGCGAACAATGAGCAGTTCTTC
CASSLHPVAANNEQFF
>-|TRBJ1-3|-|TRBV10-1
TGCGCCAGCAGTCCCGACGGTAACTCTGGAAACACCATATATTTT
CASSPDGNSGNTIYF
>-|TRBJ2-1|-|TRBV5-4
TGTGCCAGCAGCTTGAGTGTCCGGGGAGCCGACAATGAGCAGTTCTTC
CASSLSVRGADNEQFF
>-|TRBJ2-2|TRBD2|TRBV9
TGTGCCAGCAGCGTAATAAGCGGGGGGGCCCTCGGGGAGCTGTTTTTT
CASSVISGGALGELFF
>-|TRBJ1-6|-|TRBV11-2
TGTGCCAGCAGCTTAGCCAAACCCTCACCCCTCCACTTT
CASSLAKPSPLHF
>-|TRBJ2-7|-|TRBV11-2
TGTGCCAGCAGCTTAGAGGGTTTTGGGGAGCAGTACTTC
CASSLEGFGEQYF